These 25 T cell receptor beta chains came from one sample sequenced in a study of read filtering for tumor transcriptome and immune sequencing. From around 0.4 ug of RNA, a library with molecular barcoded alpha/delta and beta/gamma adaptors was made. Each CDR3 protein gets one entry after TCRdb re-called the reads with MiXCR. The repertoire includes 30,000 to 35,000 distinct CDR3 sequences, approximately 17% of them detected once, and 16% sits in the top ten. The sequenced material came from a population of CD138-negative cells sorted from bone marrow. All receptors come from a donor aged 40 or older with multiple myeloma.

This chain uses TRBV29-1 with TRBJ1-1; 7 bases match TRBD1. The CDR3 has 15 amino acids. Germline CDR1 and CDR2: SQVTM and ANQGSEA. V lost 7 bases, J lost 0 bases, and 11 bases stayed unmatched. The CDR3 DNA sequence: TGCAGCGCCCGTGGACAGGAACCTATGAACACTGAAGCTTTCTTT. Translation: CSARGQEPMNTEAFF.

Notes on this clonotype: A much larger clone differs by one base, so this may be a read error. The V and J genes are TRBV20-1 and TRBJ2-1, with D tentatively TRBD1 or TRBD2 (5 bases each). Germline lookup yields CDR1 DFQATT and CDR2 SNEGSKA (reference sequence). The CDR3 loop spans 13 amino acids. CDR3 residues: CSARPGPYSEQFF. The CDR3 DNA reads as TGCAGTGCAAGACCGGGACCCTACAGTGAGCAGTTCTTC.

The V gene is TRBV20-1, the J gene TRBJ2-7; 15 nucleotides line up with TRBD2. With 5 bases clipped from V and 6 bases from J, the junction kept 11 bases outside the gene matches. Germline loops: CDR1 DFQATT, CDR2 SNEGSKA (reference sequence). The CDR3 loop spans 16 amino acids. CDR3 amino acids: CSALRTSGRASLEQYF. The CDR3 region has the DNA TGCAGTGCTCTGAGGACTAGCGGGAGGGCCTCTCTCGAGCAGTACTTC.

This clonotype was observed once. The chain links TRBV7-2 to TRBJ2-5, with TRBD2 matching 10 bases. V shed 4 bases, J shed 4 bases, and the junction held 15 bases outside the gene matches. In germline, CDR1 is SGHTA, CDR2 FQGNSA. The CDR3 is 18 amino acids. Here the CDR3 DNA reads TGTGCCAGCAGCTCTGACGGTTCTAGCGGGGGTGGGCGAGAGACCCAGTACTTC. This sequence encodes CASSSDGSSGGGRETQYF.

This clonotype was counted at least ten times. CDR3 sequence: CAIRDRPSTGELFF. CDR3 sequence (DNA): TGTGCCATCAGGGACCGTCCGAGCACCGGGGAGCTGTTTTTT. The genes are TRBV10-3 and TRBJ2-2; D is ambiguous. Trimming took off 6 bases at V and 4 bases at J, with 12 bases between the two ends. The CDR3 runs 14 residues. Germline V gene lookup returns CDR1 ENHRY and CDR2 SYGVKD.

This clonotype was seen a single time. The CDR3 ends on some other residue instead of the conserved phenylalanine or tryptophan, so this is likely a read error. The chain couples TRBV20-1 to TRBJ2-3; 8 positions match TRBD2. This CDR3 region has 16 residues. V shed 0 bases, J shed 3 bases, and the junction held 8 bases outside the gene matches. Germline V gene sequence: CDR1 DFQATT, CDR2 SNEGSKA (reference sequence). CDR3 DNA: TGCAGTGCTAGAGATCCCAATAGCGGGGTGACAGATACGCAGTATCTT. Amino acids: CSARDPNSGVTDTQYL.

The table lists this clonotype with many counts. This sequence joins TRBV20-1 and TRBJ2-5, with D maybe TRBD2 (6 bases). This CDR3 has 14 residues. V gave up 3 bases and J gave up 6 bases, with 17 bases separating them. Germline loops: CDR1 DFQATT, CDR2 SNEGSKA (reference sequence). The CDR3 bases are TGCAGTGCTAGTGATCCATACGGGGGAAAGACCCAGTACTTC. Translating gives CSASDPYGGKTQYF.

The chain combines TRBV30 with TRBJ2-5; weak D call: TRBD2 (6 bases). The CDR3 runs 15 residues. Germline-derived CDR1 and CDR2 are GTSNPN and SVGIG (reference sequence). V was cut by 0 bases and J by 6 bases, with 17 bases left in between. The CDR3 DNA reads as TGTGCCTGGAGTGTAGGGGTTCGGCGGGGAAAGACCCAGTACTTC. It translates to CAWSVGVRRGKTQYF.

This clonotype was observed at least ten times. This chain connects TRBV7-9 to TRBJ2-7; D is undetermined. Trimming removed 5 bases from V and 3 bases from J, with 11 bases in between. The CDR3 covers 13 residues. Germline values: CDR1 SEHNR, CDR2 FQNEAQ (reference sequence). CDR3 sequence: CASSLALGYEQYF. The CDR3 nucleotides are TGTGCCAGCAGCCTCGCGTTGGGCTACGAGCAGTACTTC.

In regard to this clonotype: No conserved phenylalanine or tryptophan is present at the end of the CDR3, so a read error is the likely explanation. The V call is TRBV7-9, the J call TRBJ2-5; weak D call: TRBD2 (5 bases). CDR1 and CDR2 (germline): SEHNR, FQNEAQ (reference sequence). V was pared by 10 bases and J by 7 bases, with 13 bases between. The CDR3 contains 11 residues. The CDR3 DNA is TGTGCCATCAGTTTGGCGGGGACCCAGTACATC. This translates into CAISLAGTQYI.

CDR3 nucleotides: TGCGCCAGCAGCTCCCCCGGGACTGTATCGAATGAGCAGTTCTTC. Encoded protein: CASSSPGTVSNEQFF. The chain employs TRBV5-1 and TRBJ2-1; tentative D call: TRBD2 (6 bases). Germline loops: CDR1 SGHRS, CDR2 YFSETQ. The CDR3 extends over 15 amino acids. Trimming pared 3 bases from V and 7 bases from J, leaving 17 bases between.

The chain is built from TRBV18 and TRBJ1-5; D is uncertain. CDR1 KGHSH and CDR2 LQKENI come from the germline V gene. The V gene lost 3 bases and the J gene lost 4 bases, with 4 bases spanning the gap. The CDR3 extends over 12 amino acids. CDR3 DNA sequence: TGTGCCAGCTCACCCTATAATCAGCCCCAGCATTTT. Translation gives CASSPYNQPQHF.

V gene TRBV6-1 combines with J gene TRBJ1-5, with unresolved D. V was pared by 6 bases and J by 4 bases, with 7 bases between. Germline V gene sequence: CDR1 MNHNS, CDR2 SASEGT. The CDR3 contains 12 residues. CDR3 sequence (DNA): TGTGCCAGCAGAGAGACTAATCAGCCCCAGCATTTT. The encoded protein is CASRETNQPQHF.

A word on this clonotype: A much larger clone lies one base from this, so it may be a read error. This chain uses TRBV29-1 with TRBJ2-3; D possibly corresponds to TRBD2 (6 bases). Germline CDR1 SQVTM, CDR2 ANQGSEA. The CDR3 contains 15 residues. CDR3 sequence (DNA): TGCAGCTTCCGACTAGTTGAGGGCCCCACAGATACGCCGTATTTT. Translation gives CSFRLVEGPTDTPYF.

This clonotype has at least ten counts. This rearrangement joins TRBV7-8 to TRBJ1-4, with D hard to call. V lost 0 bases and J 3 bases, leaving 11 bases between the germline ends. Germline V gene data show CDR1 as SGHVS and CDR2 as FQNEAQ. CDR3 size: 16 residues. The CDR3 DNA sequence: TGTGCCAGCAGCTTAGCTGCGAGCTCAGCTAATGAAAAACTGTTTTTT. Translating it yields CASSLAASSANEKLFF.

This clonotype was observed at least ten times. CDR3 DNA: TGTGCCAGCAGCCCCGGGGGCAACACTGAAGCTTTCTTT. Protein sequence: CASSPGGNTEAFF. The chain links TRBV5-4 to TRBJ1-1, with a weak D call TRBD1 (6 bases). V lost 4 bases, J lost 2 bases, and 9 bases lay in between. The CDR3 runs to 13 residues. Per germline, CDR1 SGHNT and CDR2 YYREEE (reference sequence).

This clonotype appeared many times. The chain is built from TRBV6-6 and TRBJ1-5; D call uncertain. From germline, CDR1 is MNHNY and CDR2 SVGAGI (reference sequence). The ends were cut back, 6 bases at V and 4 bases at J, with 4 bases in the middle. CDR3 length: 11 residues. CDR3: CASSPNQPQHF. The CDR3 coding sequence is TGTGCCAGCAGCCCTAATCAGCCCCAGCATTTT.

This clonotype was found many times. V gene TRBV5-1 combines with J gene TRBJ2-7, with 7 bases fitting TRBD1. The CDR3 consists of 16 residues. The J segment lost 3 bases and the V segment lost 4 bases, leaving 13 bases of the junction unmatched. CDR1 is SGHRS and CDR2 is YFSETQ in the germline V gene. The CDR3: CASSGGQIPLIYEQYF. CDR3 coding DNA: TGCGCCAGCAGCGGGGGACAGATCCCCTTAATCTACGAGCAGTACTTC.

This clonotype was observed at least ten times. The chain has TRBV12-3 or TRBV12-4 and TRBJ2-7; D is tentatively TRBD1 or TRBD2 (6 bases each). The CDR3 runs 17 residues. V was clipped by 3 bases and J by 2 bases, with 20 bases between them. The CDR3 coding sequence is TGTGCCAGCAGTTTGGAGGGGGAGAAGCGGGCTACCTACGAGCAGTACTTC. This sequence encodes CASSLEGEKRATYEQYF.

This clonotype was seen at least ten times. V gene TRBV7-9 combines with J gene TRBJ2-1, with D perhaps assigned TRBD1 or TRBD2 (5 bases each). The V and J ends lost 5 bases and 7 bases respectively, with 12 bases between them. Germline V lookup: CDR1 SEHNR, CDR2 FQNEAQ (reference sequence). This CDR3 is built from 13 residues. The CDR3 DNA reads TGTGCCAGCAGCCCCCTGTGGGGGAATGAGCAGTTCTTC. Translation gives CASSPLWGNEQFF.

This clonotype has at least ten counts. Here the CDR3 reads CSVKPPGYIEQYF. CDR3 coding DNA: TGCAGCGTCAAACCCCCGGGGTACATCGAGCAGTACTTC. This chain uses TRBV29-1 with TRBJ2-7; D perhaps matches TRBD2 (5 bases). V was clipped by 6 bases and J by 6 bases, with 18 bases between them. CDR1 is SQVTM, CDR2 ANQGSEA, per germline. This CDR3 region has 13 residues.

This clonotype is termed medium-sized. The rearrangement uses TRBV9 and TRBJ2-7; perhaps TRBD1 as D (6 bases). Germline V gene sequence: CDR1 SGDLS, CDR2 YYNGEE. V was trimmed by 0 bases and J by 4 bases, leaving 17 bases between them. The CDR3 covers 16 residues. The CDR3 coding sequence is TGTGCCAGCAGCGTAGACGGCAGGGGTACTGCTTACGAGCAGTACTTC. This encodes CASSVDGRGTAYEQYF.

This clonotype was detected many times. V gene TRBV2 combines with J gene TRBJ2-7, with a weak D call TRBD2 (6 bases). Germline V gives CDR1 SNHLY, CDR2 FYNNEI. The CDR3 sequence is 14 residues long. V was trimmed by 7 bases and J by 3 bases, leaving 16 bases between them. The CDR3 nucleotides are TGTGCCAGCAAAACCTCGGGACTGATCTACGAGCAGTACTTC. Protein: CASKTSGLIYEQYF. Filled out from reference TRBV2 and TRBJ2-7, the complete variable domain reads EPEVTQTPSHQVTQMGQEVILRCVPISNHLYFYWYRQILGQKVEFLVSFYNNEISEKSEIFDDQFSVERPDGSNFTLKIRSTKLEDSAMYFCASKTSGLIYEQYFGPGTRLTVT.

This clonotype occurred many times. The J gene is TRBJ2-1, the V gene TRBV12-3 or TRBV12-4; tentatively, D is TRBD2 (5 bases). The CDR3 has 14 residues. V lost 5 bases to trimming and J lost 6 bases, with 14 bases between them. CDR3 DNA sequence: TGTGCCAGCAGTAGGCACGAGGGCCCCAATGAGCAGTTCTTC. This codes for CASSRHEGPNEQFF.

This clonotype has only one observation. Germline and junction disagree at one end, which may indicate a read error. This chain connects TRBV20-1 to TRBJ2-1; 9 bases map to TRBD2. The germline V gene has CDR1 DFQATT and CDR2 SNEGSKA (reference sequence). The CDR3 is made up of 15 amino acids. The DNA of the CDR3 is TGCAGCGCTGGCAGAGGGCTAGCGGGACTCAATAAGCAGTTCTTC. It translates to CSAGRGLAGLNKQFF.